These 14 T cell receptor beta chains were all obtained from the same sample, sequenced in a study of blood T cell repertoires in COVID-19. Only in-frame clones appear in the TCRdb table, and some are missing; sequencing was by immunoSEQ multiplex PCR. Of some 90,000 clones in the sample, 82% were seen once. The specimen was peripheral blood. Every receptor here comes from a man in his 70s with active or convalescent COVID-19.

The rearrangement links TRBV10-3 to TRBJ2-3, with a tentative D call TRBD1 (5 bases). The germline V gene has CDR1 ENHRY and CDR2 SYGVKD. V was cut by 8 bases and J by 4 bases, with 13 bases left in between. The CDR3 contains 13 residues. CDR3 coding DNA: TGTGCCATCGGGGAAAGGGGCCCAGATACGCAGTATTTT. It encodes CAIGERGPDTQYF.

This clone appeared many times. The DNA for the CDR3 is TGTGCCAGCAGCTCTAGCGGGGCCGAAAATGAGCAGTTCTTC. Protein product: CASSSSGAENEQFF. The rearrangement joins TRBV11-3 to TRBJ2-1; 9 positions agree with TRBD2. The CDR3 length is 14 residues. Germline lookup yields CDR1 SGHNT and CDR2 YENEEA. V lost 4 bases and J lost 7; bases outside the gene matches: 5.

CDR3 in amino acids: CASSEAGTRATIYF. As DNA, the CDR3 is TGTGCCAGCAGTGAAGCGGGCACCAGAGCCACCATATATTTT. The chain has TRBV6-1 and TRBJ1-3; D not resolved. V dropped 0 bases and J dropped 9 bases, with 12 bases sitting between them. This CDR3 is built from 14 residues. CDR1 and CDR2 from the germline V gene are MNHNS and SASEGT.

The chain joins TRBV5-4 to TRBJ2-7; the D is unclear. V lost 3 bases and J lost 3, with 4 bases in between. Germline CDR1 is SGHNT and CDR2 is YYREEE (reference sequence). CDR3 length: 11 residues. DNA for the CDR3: TGTGCCAGCAGCTCCGTCTACGAGCAGTACTTC. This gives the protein CASSSVYEQYF. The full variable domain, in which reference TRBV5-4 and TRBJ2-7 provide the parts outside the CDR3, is ETGVTQSPTHLIKTRGQQVTLRCSSQSGHNTVSWYQQALGQGPQFIFQYYREEENGRGNFPPRFSGLQFPNYSSELNVNALELDDSALYLCASSSVYEQYFGPGTRLTVT.

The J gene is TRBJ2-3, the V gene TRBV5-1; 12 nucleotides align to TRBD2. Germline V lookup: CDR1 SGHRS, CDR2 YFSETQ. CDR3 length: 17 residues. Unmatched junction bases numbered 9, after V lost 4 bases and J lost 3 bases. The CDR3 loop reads CASSPIGGLAGTDTQYF. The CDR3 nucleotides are TGCGCCAGCAGCCCCATAGGCGGACTAGCGGGGACAGATACGCAGTATTTT.

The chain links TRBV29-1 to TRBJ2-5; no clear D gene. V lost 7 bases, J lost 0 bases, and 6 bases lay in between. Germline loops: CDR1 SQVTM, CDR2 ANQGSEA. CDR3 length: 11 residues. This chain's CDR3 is CSGAYQETQYF. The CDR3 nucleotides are TGCAGCGGCGCGTACCAAGAGACCCAGTACTTC.

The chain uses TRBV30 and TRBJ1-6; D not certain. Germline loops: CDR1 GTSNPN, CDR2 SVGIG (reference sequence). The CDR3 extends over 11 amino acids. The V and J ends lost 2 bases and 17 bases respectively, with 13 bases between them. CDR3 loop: CAWSRKGVVHF. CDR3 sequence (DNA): TGTGCCTGGAGTAGAAAAGGAGTTGTCCACTTT.

CDR3 amino acids: CASSQRTSGGATDTQYF. CDR3 nucleotides: TGTGCCAGCAGCCAGAGGACTAGCGGGGGGGCCACAGATACGCAGTATTTT. The rearrangement uses TRBV3-1 (or the pseudogene TRBV3-2) and TRBJ2-3; 15 positions match TRBD2. The CDR3 runs 17 residues. With 3 bases clipped from V and 2 bases from J, the junction kept 3 bases outside the gene matches. Germline CDR1 LGHDT, CDR2 YNNKEL (reference sequence).

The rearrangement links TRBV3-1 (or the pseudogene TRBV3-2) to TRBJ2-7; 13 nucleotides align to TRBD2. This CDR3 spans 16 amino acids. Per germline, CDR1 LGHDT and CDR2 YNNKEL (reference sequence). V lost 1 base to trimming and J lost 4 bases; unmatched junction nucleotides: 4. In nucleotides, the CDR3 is TGTGCCAGCAGCCAAGTTCGACTAGCGGGGGGTTACGAGCAGTACTTC. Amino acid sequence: CASSQVRLAGGYEQYF.

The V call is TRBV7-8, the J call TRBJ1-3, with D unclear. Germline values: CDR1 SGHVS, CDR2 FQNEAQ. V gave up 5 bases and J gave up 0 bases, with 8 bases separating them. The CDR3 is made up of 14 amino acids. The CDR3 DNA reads TGTGCCAGCAGCGTGCAGGCCTCTGGAAACACCATATATTTT. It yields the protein CASSVQASGNTIYF.

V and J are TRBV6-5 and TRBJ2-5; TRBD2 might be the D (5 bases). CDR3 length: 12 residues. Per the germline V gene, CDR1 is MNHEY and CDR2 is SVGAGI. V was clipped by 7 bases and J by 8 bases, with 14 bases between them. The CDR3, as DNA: TGTGCCAGCACCTCAGGAGGCTACACCCAGTACTTC. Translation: CASTSGGYTQYF.

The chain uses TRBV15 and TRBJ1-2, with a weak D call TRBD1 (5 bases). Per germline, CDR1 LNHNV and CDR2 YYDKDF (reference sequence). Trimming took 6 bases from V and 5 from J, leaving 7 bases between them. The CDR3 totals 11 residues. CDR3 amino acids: CATSRGYGYTF. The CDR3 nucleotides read TGTGCCACCAGTAGGGGTTATGGCTACACCTTC.

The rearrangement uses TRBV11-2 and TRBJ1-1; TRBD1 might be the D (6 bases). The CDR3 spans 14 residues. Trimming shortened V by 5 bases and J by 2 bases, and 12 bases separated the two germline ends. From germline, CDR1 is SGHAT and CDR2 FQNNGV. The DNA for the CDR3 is TGTGCCAGCAGCATCATCAGGGGAAACACTGAAGCTTTCTTT. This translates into CASSIIRGNTEAFF.

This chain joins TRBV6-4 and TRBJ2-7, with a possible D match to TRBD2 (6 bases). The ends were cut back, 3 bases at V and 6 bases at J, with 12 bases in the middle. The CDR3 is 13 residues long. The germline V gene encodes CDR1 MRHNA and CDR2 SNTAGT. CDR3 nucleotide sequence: TGTGCCAGCAGTGAAACGGGACTGAGCGAGCAGTACTTC. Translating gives CASSETGLSEQYF.